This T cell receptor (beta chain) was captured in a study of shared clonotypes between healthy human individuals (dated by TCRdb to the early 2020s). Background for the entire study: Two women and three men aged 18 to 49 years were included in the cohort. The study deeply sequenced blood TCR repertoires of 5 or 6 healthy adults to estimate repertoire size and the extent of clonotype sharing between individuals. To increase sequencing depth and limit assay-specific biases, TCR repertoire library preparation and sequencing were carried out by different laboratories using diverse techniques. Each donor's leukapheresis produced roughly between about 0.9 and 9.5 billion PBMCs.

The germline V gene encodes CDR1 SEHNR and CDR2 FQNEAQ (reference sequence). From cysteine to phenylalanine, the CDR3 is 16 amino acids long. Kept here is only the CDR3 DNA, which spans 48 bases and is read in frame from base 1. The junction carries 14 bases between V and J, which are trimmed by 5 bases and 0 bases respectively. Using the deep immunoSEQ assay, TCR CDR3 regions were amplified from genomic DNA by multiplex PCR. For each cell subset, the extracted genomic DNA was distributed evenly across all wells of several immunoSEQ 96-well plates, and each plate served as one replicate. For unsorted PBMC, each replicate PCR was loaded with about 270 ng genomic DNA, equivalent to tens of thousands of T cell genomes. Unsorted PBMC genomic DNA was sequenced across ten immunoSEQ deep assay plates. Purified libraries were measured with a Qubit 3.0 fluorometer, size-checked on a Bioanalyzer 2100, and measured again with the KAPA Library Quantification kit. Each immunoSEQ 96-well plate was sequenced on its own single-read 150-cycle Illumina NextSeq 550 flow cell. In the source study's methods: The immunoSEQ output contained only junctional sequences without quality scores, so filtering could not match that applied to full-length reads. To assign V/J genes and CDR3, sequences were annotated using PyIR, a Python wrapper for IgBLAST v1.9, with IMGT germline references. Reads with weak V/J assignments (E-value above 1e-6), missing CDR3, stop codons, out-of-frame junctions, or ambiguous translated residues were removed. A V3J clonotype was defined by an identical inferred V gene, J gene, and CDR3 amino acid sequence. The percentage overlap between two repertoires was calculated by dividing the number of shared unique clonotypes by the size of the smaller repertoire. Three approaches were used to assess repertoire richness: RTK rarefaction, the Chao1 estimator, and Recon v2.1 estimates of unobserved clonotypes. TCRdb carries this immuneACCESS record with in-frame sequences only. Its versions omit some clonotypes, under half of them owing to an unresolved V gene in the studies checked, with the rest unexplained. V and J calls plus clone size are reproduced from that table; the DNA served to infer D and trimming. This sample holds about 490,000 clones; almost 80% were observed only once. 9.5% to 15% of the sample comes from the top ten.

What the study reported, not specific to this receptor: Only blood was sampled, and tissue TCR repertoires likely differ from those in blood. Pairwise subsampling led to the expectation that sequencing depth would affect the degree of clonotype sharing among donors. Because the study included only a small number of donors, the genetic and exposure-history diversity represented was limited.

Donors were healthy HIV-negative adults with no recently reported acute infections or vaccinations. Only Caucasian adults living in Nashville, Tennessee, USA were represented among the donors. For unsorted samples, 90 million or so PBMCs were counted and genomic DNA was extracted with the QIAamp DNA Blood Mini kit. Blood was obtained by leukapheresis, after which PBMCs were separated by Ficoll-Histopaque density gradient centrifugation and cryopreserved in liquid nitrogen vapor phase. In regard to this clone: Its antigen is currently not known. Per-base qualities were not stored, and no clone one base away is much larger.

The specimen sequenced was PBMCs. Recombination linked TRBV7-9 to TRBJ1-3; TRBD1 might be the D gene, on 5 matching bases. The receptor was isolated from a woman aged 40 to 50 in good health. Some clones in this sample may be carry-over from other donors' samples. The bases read TGTGCCAGCAGCCCGTCGACAGCCAGCTCTGGAAACACCATATATTTT. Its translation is CASSPSTASSGNTIYF.